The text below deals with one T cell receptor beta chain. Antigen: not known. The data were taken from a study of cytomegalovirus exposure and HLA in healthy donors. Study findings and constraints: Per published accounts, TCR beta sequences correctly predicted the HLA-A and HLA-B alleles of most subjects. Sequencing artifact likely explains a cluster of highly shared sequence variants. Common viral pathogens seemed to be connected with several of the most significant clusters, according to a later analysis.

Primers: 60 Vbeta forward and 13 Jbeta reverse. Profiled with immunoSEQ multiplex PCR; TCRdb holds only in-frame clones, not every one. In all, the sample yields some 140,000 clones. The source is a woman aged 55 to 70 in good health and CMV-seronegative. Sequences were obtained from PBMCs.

The CDR3 sequence is CASSLEEHLSGNTIYF. The DNA for the CDR3 is TGTGCCAGCAGCTTAGAAGAACACCTCTCTGGAAACACCATATATTTT. The V call is TRBV5-6, the J call TRBJ1-3; D unclear. Germline V gives CDR1 SGHDT, CDR2 YYEEEE. The CDR3 length is 16 residues. V was shortened by 2 bases and J by 0 bases, with 12 bases between the two germline ends. Based on the CDR3 plus reference TRBV5-6 and TRBJ1-3, the full variable domain is DAGVTQSPTHLIKTRGQQVTLRCSPKSGHDTVSWYQQALGQGPQFIFQYYEEEERQRGNFPDRFSGHQFPNYSSELNVNALLLGDSALYLCASSLEEHLSGNTIYFGEGSWLTVV.